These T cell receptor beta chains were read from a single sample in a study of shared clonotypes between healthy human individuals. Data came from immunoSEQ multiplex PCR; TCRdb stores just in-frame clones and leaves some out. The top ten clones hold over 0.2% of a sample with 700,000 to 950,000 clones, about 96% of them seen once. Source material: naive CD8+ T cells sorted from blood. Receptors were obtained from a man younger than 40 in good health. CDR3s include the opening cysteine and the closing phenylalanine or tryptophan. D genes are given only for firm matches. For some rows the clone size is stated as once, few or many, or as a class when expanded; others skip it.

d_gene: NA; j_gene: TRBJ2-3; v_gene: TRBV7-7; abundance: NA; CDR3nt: TGTGCCAGCAGCTCCCCAGGGTCAGATACGCAGTATTTT; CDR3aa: CASSSPGSDTQYF
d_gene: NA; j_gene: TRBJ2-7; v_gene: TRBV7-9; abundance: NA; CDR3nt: TGTGCCAGCAGCCAGGTCGGCGCCTTTGACGAGCAGTACTTC; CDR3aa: CASSQVGAFDEQYF
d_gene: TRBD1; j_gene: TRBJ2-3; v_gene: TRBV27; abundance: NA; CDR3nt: TGTGCCAGCAGTTTAACAGGGGTAGAGCAGTATTTT; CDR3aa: CASSLTGVEQYF
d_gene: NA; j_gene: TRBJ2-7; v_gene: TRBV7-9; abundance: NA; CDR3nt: TGTGCCAGCAGATCAGGGACTTACTACGAGCAGTACTTC; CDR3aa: CASRSGTYYEQYF
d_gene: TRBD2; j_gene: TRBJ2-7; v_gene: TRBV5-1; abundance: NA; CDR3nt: TGCGCCAGCAGCTTGGGCCGGGCTAGCGGGACCCACGAGCAGTACTTC; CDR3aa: CASSLGRASGTHEQYF
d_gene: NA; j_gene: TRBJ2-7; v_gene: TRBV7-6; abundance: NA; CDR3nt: TGTGCCAGCAGCGGGGCAGGGGCAAGCTCCTACGAGCAGTACTTC; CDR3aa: CASSGAGASSYEQYF
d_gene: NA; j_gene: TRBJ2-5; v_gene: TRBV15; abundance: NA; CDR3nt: TGTGCCACCAGCAGAGATCTGGTCCCGACCCAGTACTTC; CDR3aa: CATSRDLVPTQYF
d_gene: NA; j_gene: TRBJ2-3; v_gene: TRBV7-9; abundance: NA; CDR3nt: TGTGCCAGCAGCCACCCGATCACAGATACGCAGTATTTT; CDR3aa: CASSHPITDTQYF
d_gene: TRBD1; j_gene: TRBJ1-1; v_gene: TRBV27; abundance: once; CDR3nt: TGTGCCAGCAGTGACAGGGGGGGTTTGGCGAACACTGAAGCTTTCTTT; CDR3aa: CASSDRGGLANTEAFF
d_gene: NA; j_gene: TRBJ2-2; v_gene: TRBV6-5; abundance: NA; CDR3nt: TGTGCCAGCAGTTACTCAGGAGTTGCGAACACCGGGGAGCTGTTTTTT; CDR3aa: CASSYSGVANTGELFF
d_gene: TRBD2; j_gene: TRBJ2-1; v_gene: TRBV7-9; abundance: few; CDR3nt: TGTGCCAGCAGCGCGACTTTAGCGGGTGAGCAGTTCTTC; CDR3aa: CASSATLAGEQFF
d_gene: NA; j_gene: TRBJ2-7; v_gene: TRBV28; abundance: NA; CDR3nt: TGTGCCAGCAGTTTATTTCCGCCACGACTTGGTGGTGGACGGCAGTACTTC; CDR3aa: CASSLFPPRLGGGRQYF
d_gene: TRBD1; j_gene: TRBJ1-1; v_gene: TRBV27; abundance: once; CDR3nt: TGTGCCAGCAGTTTAGTGGCAGGGGGCGCAAGCACTGAAGCTTTCTTT; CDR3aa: CASSLVAGGASTEAFF
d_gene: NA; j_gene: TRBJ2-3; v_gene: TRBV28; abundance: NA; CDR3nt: TGTGCCAGCAGTTTGGGCTCTACTAGCACAGATACGCAGTATTTT; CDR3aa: CASSLGSTSTDTQYF
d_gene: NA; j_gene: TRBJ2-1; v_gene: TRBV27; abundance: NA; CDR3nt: TGTGCCAGCAGTCTTGAGGAAGGAGCTGCCAATGAGCAGTTCTTC; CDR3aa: CASSLEEGAANEQFF
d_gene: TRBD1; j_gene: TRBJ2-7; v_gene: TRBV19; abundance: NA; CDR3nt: TGTGCCAGTAGTCTTGGGGACAGGTTCTACGAGCAGTACTTC; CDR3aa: CASSLGDRFYEQYF
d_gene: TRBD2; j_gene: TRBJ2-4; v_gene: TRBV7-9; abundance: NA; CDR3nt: TGTGCCAGCAGCTGGGAGGGTACGGCCAAAAACATTCAGTACTTC; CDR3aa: CASSWEGTAKNIQYF
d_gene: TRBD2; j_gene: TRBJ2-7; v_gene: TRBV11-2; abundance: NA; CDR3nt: TGTGCCAGCAGCTCCTCTCGGGGAGGGAACGAGCAGTACTTC; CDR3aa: CASSSSRGGNEQYF
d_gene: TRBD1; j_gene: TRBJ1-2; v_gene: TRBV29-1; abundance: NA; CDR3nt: TGCAGCGTTGAAGGAGAGGGACAGGGGACCTATGGCTACACCTTC; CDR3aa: CSVEGEGQGTYGYTF
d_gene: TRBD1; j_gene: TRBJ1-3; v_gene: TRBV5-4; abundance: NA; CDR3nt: TGTGCCAGTACACGAACAGGGGAAACTGGAAACACCATATATTTT; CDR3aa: CASTRTGETGNTIYF
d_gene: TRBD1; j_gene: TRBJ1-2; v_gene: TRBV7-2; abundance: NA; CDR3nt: TGTGCCAGCAGCCCTGGACAGGGTGGGTATCGGGGCTATGGCTACACCTTC; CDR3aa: CASSPGQGGYRGYGYTF
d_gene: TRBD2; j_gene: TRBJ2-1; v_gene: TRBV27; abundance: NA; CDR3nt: TGTGCCAGCAGTCCGCTCGGAGCGGGAGGGCTTTTCTTC; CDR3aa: CASSPLGAGGLFF
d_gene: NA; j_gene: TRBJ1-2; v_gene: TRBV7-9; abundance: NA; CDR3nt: TGTGCCAGCAGCTCCCCTCCGACGCTTGGCTATGGCTACACCTTC; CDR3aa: CASSSPPTLGYGYTF
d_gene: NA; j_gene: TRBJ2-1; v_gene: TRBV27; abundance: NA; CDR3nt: TGTGCCAGCAATAACAGATACAATGAGCAGTTCTTC; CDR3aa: CASNNRYNEQFF
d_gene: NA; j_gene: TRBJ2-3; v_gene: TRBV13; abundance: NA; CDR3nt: TGTGCCAGCAGCTTACGGCAGACCCTCACAGATACGCAGTATTTT; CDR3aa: CASSLRQTLTDTQYF
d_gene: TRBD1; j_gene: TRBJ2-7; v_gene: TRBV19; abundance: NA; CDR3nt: TGTGCCAGTAGTTACGAGACAGGGGGCTACGAGCAGTACTTC; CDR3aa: CASSYETGGYEQYF
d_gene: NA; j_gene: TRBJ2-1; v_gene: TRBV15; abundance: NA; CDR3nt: TGTGCCACCAGCAGCCAGACCGAGGGGACCTACAATGAGCAGTTCTTC; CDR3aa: CATSSQTEGTYNEQFF
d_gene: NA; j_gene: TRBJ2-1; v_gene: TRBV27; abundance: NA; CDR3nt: TGTGCCAGCAGTGTCTACAATGAGCAGTTCTTC; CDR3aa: CASSVYNEQFF
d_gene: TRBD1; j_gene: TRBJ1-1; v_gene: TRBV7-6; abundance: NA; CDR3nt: TGTGCCAGCAGCTTAGGGGACAGGAACACTGAAGCTTTCTTT; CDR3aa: CASSLGDRNTEAFF
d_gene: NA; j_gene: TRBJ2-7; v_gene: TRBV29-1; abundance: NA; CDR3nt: TGCAGCGTTGGGGCTAGAGACTCCTACGAGCAGTACTTC; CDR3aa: CSVGARDSYEQYF
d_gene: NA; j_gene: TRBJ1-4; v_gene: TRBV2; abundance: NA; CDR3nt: TGTGCCAGCATTGGACGGATGGATGAAAAACTGTTTTTT; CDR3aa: CASIGRMDEKLFF
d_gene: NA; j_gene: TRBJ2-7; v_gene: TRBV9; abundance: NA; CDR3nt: TGTGCCAGCAGCGTGACCGGCGGGACCTACTACGAGCAGTACTTC; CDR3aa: CASSVTGGTYYEQYF
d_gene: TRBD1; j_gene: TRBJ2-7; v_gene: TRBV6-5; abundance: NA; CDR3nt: TGTGCCAGCAGTTCCATTGGGACAGGTAACGAGCAGTACTTC; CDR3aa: CASSSIGTGNEQYF
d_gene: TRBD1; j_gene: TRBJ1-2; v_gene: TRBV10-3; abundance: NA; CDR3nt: TGTGCCATCAGTGACGGGACAGCGAACTATGGCTACACCTTC; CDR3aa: CAISDGTANYGYTF
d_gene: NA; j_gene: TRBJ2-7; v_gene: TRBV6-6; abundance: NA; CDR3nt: TGTGCCAGCAGTTACTCGGGTCCGGGGACCTCCTACGAGCAGTACTTC; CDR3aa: CASSYSGPGTSYEQYF
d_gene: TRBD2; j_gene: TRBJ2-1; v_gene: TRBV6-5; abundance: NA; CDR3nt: TGTGCCAGCAGCCTCGGGACTAGCGGCAACAATGAGCAGTTCTTC; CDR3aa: CASSLGTSGNNEQFF
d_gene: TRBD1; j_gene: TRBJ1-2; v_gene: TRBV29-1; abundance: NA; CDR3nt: TGCAGCGTTGGACAGGGCAAGGGCTACACCTTC; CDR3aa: CSVGQGKGYTF
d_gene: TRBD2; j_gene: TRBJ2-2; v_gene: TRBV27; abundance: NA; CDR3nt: TGTGCCAGCAGATCGGGACTACCTACCGGGGAGCTGTTTTTT; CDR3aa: CASRSGLPTGELFF
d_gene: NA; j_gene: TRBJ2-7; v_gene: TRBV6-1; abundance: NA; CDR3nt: TGTGCCAGCACGGGCAGGGTGACTTACGAGCAGTACTTC; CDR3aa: CASTGRVTYEQYF
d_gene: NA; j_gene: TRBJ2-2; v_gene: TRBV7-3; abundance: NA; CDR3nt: TGTGCCAGCAGCTTAGTACGTCGGCACCGGCTTGGGGAGCTGTTTTTT; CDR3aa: CASSLVRRHRLGELFF
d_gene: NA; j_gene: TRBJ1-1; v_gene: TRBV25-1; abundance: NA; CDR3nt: TGTGCCAGCAGCCGAAGATTTACAGGGAAGAACACTGAAGCTTTCTTT; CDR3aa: CASSRRFTGKNTEAFF
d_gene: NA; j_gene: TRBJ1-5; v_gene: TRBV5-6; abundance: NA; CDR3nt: TGTGCCAGCAGCTTGGGGGGAGGGGTGCAACCCCAGCATTTT; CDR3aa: CASSLGGGVQPQHF
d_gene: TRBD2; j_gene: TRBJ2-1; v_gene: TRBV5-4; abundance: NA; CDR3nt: TGTGCCAGCAGCGCATCCCCCGGGACTAGTGCCTACAATGAGCAGTTCTTC; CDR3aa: CASSASPGTSAYNEQFF
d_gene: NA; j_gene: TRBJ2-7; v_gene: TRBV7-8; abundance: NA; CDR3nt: TGTGCCAGCAGCTTAGGAGCGATTTACGAGCAGTACTTC; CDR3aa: CASSLGAIYEQYF
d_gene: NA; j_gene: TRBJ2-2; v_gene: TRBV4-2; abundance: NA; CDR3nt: TGTGCCAGCAGCCAAGGCCCAACAACCACCGGGGAGCTGTTTTTT; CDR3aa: CASSQGPTTTGELFF
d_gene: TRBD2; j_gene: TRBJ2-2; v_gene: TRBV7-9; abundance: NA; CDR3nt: TGTGCCAGCAGCTTAACTAGCGGAGTGAACACCGGGGAGCTGTTTTTT; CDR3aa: CASSLTSGVNTGELFF
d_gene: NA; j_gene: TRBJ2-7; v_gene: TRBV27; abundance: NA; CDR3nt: TGTGCCAGCAGTTCAATGGACTCCCCAAAGCCCTACGAGCAGTACTTC; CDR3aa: CASSSMDSPKPYEQYF
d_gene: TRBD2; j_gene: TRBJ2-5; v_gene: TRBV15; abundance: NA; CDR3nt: TGTGCCACCAGCGTCGGCCTAGCGGGATTGGTAGAGACCCAGTACTTC; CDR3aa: CATSVGLAGLVETQYF
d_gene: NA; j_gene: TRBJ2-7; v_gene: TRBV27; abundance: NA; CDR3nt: TGTGCCAGCAGTTTATTACCCCCAAGCGAGCAGTACTTC; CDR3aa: CASSLLPPSEQYF
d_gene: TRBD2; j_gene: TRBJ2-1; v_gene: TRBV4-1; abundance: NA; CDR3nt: TGCGCCAGCAGCCAAGACCCTAGCGGGGGTGGCTACAATGAGCAGTTCTTC; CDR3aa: CASSQDPSGGGYNEQFF
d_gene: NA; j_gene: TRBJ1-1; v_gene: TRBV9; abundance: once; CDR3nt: TGTGCCAGCAGCGTAGTCAAGGGGGGTGGACGGACGAACACTGAAGCTTTCTTT; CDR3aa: CASSVVKGGGRTNTEAFF
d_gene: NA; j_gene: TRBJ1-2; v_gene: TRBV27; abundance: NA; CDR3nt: TGTGCCAGCAGCAGAGGTCCCGAGTTGGGGCACTATGGCTACACCTTC; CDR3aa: CASSRGPELGHYGYTF
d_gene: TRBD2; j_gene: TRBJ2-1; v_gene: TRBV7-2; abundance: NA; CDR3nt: TGTGCCAGCAGCATCCGCCGGGGGGGGGATTACAATGAGCAGTTCTTC; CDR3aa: CASSIRRGGDYNEQFF
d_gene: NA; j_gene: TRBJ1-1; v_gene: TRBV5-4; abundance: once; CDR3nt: TGTGCCAGCAGCTTGAACACGGCTGGGTCCACTGAAGCTTTCTTT; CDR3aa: CASSLNTAGSTEAFF
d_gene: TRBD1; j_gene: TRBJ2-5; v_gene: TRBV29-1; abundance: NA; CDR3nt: TGCAGCGTTCTACAGGGGCTTCAAGAGACCCAGTACTTC; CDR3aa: CSVLQGLQETQYF
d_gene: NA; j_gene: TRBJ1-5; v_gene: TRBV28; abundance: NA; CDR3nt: TGTGCCAGCAGTCTTCCTGATCAGCCCCAGCATTTT; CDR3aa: CASSLPDQPQHF
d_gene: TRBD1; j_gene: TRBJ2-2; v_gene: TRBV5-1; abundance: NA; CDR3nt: TGCGCCAGCAGCTCAAACCCGTGGACAGGGAACACCGGGGAGCTGTTTTTT; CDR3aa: CASSSNPWTGNTGELFF
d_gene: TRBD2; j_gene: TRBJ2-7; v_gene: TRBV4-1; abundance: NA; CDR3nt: TGCGCCAGCAGCCAGAGGTTAGCGGGAGGGTACGAGCAGTACTTC; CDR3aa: CASSQRLAGGYEQYF
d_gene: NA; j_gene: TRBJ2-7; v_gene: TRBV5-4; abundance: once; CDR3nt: TGTGCCAGCAGCTTGTTCCTGAGAGCCGTCCTCTACGAGCAGTACTTC; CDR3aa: CASSLFLRAVLYEQYF
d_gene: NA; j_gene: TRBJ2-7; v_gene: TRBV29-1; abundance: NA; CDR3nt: TGCAGCGTTGAAGTGGGTTCCGAGCAGTACTTC; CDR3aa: CSVEVGSEQYF